This T cell receptor (beta chain) came from a study of T cell changes during pregnancy in multiple sclerosis. With V trimmed by 2 bases and J by 5 bases, 2 bases remained unmatched. The CDR3 has 14 residues. Germline values: CDR1 SGHTA, CDR2 FQGNSA. This table comes from immunoSEQ multiplex PCR, and its TCRdb copy is limited to in-frame clones, with some not included. This sample has some 100,000 clones, with more than 90% found just once. The sequencing used peripheral blood, collected in the second trimester of pregnancy. This clonotype originated in a female donor with multiple sclerosis, enrolled in a pregnancy study. This sequence joins TRBV7-2 and TRBJ2-5; 10 bases match TRBD2. The chain's CDR3 is CASSLRLAGETQYF. In DNA form, the CDR3 reads TGTGCCAGCAGCTTAAGACTAGCGGGCGAGACCCAGTACTTC. Drawing the rest from reference TRBV7-2 and TRBJ2-5, the complete variable domain is GAGVSQSPSNKVTEKGKDVELRCDPISGHTALYWYRQSLGQGLEFLIYFQGNSAPDKSGLPSDRFSAERTGGSVSTLTIQRTQQEDSAVYLCASSLRLAGETQYFGPGTRLLVL.